A single TCR beta chain is shown here with its context. Antigen: not known. CDR1 is ENHRY, CDR2 SYGVKD, per germline. Germline trimming cut 3 bases from V and 5 bases from J; bases unmatched to any gene: 12. CDR3 length: 17 amino acids. This specimen comes from a study of T cell responses to AZD1222 COVID-19 vaccine. Study results and limitations: Mostly white British, mostly female donors; authors suggested clonal diversity may be underestimated. Close to half of spike-specific TCRs reportedly recognize unmutated variant regions. Only after the peak T cell response were repertoires sampled. Baseline seropositivity occurred in only six AZD1222 recipients.

Profiling relied on immunoSEQ multiplex PCR, and the TCRdb table lists in-frame clones only, not all of them. The sample holds fewer than 95,000 clones, around 93% seen once. The chain uses TRBV10-3 and TRBJ1-2, with 10 positions matching TRBD1. Sequencing used peripheral blood, obtained 28 days after the second AZD1222 dose. The source of this sequence is an adult who received the AZD1222 COVID-19 vaccine. DNA of the CDR3: TGTGCCATCAGTGATTTTGGGAGACAGGGGGCTGTATATGGCTACACCTTC. Its translation: CAISDFGRQGAVYGYTF.